A selection of T cell receptor beta chains follows, all from one sample in a study of T cell responses to AZD1222 COVID-19 vaccine. This table comes from immunoSEQ multiplex PCR, and its TCRdb copy is limited to in-frame clones, with some not included. The sample gives over 150,000 clones, around 90% of which show up once; 18% is in the top ten. This specimen consisted of peripheral blood, obtained on day 0 of AZD1222 vaccination. Source of these receptors: an adult in good health. The conserved cysteine and the conserved F or W are not part of the CDR3 here.

v_gene: TRBV6-5
CDR3aa: ASRARGHTEAF

v_gene: TRBV5-1
CDR3aa: ASSLFTGREAEAF

v_gene: TRBV4-3
CDR3aa: ASSQEAGGYQPQH

v_gene: TRBV5-1
CDR3aa: ASSLSEGSYNEQF

v_gene: TRBV19
CDR3aa: ASSTDINYGYT

v_gene: TRBV6-4
CDR3aa: ASSLSGGASDTQY

v_gene: TRBV19
CDR3aa: ASSPLRGTNQPQH

v_gene: TRBV7-3
CDR3aa: ASSFSGGYSYEQY

v_gene: TRBV3-1/TRBV3-2
CDR3aa: ASSQEIGEKLF

v_gene: TRBV6-5
CDR3aa: ASSYTEGQAYGYT

v_gene: TRBV28
CDR3aa: ASTTGGSGNTIY

v_gene: TRBV7-9
CDR3aa: ASKQSSGNTIY

v_gene: TRBV28
CDR3aa: ASGPDEKLF

v_gene: TRBV6-5
CDR3aa: ATSPGQGAVEF

v_gene: TRBV28
CDR3aa: AISQGSYGYT

v_gene: TRBV7-9
CDR3aa: ASSRSGGNEQF

v_gene: TRBV4-1
CDR3aa: ASSVVSGSNYGYT

v_gene: TRBV2
CDR3aa: ASSQNASPFYEQY

v_gene: TRBV2
CDR3aa: ASLKDYGYT

v_gene: TRBV3-1/TRBV3-2
CDR3aa: ASSPRRSGTGELF

v_gene: TRBV6-2/TRBV6-3
CDR3aa: ASSHRLAGEENIQY

v_gene: TRBV29-1
CDR3aa: SVDGGATNEKLF

v_gene: TRBV5-1
CDR3aa: ASSRTSGSDTQY

v_gene: TRBV6-5
CDR3aa: ASRDRDTLNTEAF

v_gene: TRBV7-9
CDR3aa: ASSLADGGRASEEQY

v_gene: TRBV4-1
CDR3aa: ASSQGPGETEKLF